The clone carrying this TCR beta chain appeared a single time. TCRdb's table, derived via immunoSEQ multiplex PCR, lists solely in-frame clones and lacks some. The sample shows around 2,000,000 clones, about 95% of them seen only once. Positive CCR7 selection of CD45RO-negative cells yielded the naive CD8 cells, and terminally differentiated effector memory CD45RA+ cells were excluded. All donors were healthy HIV-negative adults lacking recent acute infections or vaccinations. These data originate in a study of shared clonotypes between healthy human individuals. Study in general: The composition of the donors was a couple of women and a few men aged 18 to 49.

Germline V gene lookup returns CDR1 SEHNR and CDR2 FQNEAQ (reference sequence). This CDR3 has 16 amino acids. The V end lost 4 bases, the J end lost 4 bases, and 16 bases lay between the germline ends. Material: naive CD8+ T cells sorted from blood. The rearrangement uses TRBV7-9 and TRBJ2-2; D remains ambiguous. The sequence was obtained from a man between 18 and 29 years old in good health. CDR3 in DNA: TGTGCCAGCAGCTCCGAACGGAGCAGCGCCACCGGGGAGCTGTTTTTT. Translating it yields CASSSERSSATGELFF. Filled out from reference TRBV7-9 and TRBJ2-2, the complete variable domain reads DTGVSQNPRHKITKRGQNVTFRCDPISEHNRLYWYRQTLGQGPEFLTYFQNEAQLEKSRLLSDRFSAERPKGSFSTLEIQRTEQGDSAMYLCASSSERSSATGELFFGEGSRLTVL.